This T cell receptor (beta chain) was sequenced in a study of cytomegalovirus exposure and HLA in healthy donors. CDR1 and CDR2 (germline): SNHLY, FYNNEI. V was clipped by 7 bases and J by 7 bases, with 17 bases between them. The CDR3 length is 15 residues. Healthy bone marrow donors formed the donor group. This clone has just a few counts. 13 Jbeta primers and 60 Vbeta primers were used for the PCR. Authors' data handling: The count from a later analysis was about 80 million unique TCR beta chains, 9 million to 12 million of them shared. TCRdb's table, derived via immunoSEQ multiplex PCR, lists solely in-frame clones and lacks some. V and J calls plus clone size are reproduced from that table; the DNA served to infer D and trimming. The sample consists of tens of thousands of clones, roughly 8.2% of them appearing once.

The clonotype was recovered from a man aged 45-65 years in good health and CMV-seronegative. Sample: PBMCs. This chain links TRBV2 with TRBJ1-6; D not certain. CDR3 sequence reads: CASTTSTPGNSPLHF. Written as DNA, the CDR3 is TGTGCCAGCACCACGTCCACCCCGGGGAATTCACCCCTCCACTTT.